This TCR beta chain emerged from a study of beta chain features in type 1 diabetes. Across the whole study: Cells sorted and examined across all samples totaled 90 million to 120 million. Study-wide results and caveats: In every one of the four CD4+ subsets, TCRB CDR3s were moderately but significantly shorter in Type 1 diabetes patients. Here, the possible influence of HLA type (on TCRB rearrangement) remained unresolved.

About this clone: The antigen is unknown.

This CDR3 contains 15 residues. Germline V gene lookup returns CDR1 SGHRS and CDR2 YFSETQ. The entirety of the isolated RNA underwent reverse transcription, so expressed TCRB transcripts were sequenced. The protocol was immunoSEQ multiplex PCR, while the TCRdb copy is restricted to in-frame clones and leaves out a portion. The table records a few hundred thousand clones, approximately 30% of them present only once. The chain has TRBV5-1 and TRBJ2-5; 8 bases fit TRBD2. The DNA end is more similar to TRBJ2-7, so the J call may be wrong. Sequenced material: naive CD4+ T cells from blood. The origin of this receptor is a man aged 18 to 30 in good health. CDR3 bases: TGCGCCAGCAGCTTGGGGCTAGCGGGCGGCTACGAGCAGTACTTC. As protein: CASSLGLAGGYEQYF.